Given below is one T cell receptor (beta chain) in context. Germline CDR1 reads SNHLY; CDR2 reads FYNNEI. V lost 5 bases, J lost 3 bases, and 5 bases stayed unmatched. This CDR3 is built from 15 residues. This entry belongs to a study of Tregs in tolerant kidney transplant recipients. Repertoires were generated with immunoSEQ multiplex PCR, while TCRdb's copy carries only in-frame clones and drops some. The sample has under 80,000 clones; roughly 85% are singletons. The V gene is TRBV2, the J gene TRBJ2-7; 12 nucleotides agree with TRBD1. The sequence derives from a human donor who received a combined kidney and bone marrow transplant. Sequenced material: Tregs from blood, taken before the transplant. As DNA, the CDR3 is TGTGCCAGCAGTAGGGACAGGGGGCGATACTACGAGCAGTACTTC. This codes for CASSRDRGRYYEQYF.